Presented here are 20 T cell receptor beta chains from one specimen sequenced in a study of breast tumors, draining lymph nodes, adjacent tissues. MiXCR was run by TCRdb on the multiplex PCR reads, yielding one entry per CDR3 protein. The table lists 200,000 to 300,000 distinct CDR3 sequences, 30% to 35% of them singletons. Axillary draining lymph nodes of breast cancer patients supplied the node samples. The specimen was axillary lymph node tissue. Receptors were obtained from a female donor with breast cancer. Some clones in this sample may be carry-over from other donors' samples.

Comment on this clonotype: A clone one base away is much larger, so this may be a read error. This chain uses TRBV12-3 or TRBV12-4 with TRBJ2-7; TRBD1 or TRBD2 may be the D gene (5 bases each). The CDR3 runs to 16 residues. V was clipped by 6 bases and J by 7 bases, with 25 bases between them. This CDR3 reads CASSPTPGPAGWEQYF. CDR3 coding DNA: TGTGCCAGCAGCCCGACTCCGGGACCAGCAGGGTGGGAGCAGTACTTC.

The table lists this clonotype with many counts. The rearrangement links TRBV6-2 or TRBV6-3 to TRBJ1-6, with D unclear. This CDR3 is built from 14 residues. V was shortened by 0 bases and J by 8 bases, with 8 bases between the two germline ends. Germline V gene data show CDR1 as MNHEY and CDR2 as SVGEGT. The CDR3 DNA reads TGTGCCAGCAGTTACTCCCTTCTTGATTCACCCCTCCACTTT. Translation: CASSYSLLDSPLHF.

This clonotype was recorded at least ten times. This rearrangement joins TRBV11-1 to TRBJ2-7; D uncertain. In germline, CDR1 is SGHAT, CDR2 FQDESV (reference sequence). V was clipped by 6 bases and J by 4 bases, with 13 bases between them. CDR3 length equals 13 residues. This CDR3 is CASSFNRRYEQYF. The CDR3 DNA reads TGTGCCAGCAGTTTCAACCGTCGTTACGAGCAGTACTTC. The full variable domain, completed using reference TRBV11-1 and TRBJ2-7, is EAEVAQSPRYKITEKSQAVAFWCDPISGHATLYWYRQILGQGPELLVQFQDESVVDDSQLPKDRFSAERLKGVDSTLKIQPAELGDSAMYLCASSFNRRYEQYFGPGTRLTVT.

Many counts were recorded for this clonotype. The V gene is TRBV15, the J gene TRBJ2-3; possibly TRBD2 for D (6 bases). The V end was cut by 0 bases, the J end by 0 bases, with 16 bases between. Germline loops: CDR1 LNHNV, CDR2 YYDKDF (reference sequence). The length of the CDR3 is 18 residues. In DNA form, the CDR3 reads TGTGCCACCAGCAGAGAAAGGAGGGTCGGTCAGAGCACAGATACGCAGTATTTT. As protein: CATSRERRVGQSTDTQYF.

This clonotype has at least ten counts. The chain employs TRBV4-2 and TRBJ2-7; D possibly corresponds to TRBD2 (6 bases). The CDR3 runs 18 residues. Germline assignment: CDR1 LGHNA and CDR2 YNFKEQ. Trimming stripped 0 bases from V and 0 bases from J, with 18 bases between. For the CDR3, the DNA is TGTGCCAGCAGCCAAGAATGGGGGATTAGCGGAACCTCCTACGAGCAGTACTTC. Residues: CASSQEWGISGTSYEQYF.

Comments on this clonotype: A single base separates this from a much larger clone, so it may be a read error. The chain couples TRBV6-1 to TRBJ2-3, with TRBD1 identical over 8 bases. Germline CDR1 is MNHNS and CDR2 is SASEGT. The CDR3 spans 16 residues. In DNA, the CDR3 is TGTGCCAGCAGTGAGTCAACAGGGGGAGGCACAGATGCGCAGTATTTT. It specifies CASSESTGGGTDAQYF.

The genes are TRBV10-2 and TRBJ1-4; no reliable D call. In germline, CDR1 is WSHSY, CDR2 SAAADI. Trimming removed 6 bases from V and 5 bases from J, with 7 bases in between. The CDR3 runs to 12 residues. The CDR3 is CASSQENEKLFF. The CDR3 coding sequence is TGCGCCAGCAGCCAGGAGAATGAAAAACTGTTTTTT.

Concerning this clonotype: Being one base from a much bigger clone, this may be a read error. The chain combines TRBV5-6 with TRBJ1-2; tentatively, D is TRBD1 (6 bases). Deletions cut 4 bases from V and 4 bases from J, with 17 bases between. The CDR3 extends over 15 amino acids. Germline V gives CDR1 SGHDT, CDR2 YYEEEE. The CDR3 DNA reads as TGTGCCAGCAGCCCAGGGGCAGGGACGGTCTATGGCTACACCTTC. It is translated as CASSPGAGTVYGYTF.

This clonotype was seen only a few times. A much bigger clone sits one base away, suggesting this may be a read error. This rearrangement joins TRBV25-1 to TRBJ2-7; 11 bases are a match to TRBD1. Germline loops: CDR1 MGHDK, CDR2 SYGVNS. This CDR3 is 13 amino acids long. CDR3 region: CASGQGASCEQYF. DNA for the CDR3: TGTGCCAGCGGACAGGGGGCCTCCTGCGAGCAGTACTTC.

This clonotype was seen at least ten times. The genes are TRBV24-1 and TRBJ1-2; 9 nucleotides align to TRBD1. Trimming took 3 bases from V and 6 from J; bases not matched to a gene: 1. The CDR3 has 13 amino acids. Germline CDR1 and CDR2: KGHDR and SFDVKD. Written as DNA, the CDR3 is TGTGCCACCAGTGATAGGGACAGGGATGGCTACACCTTC. Translating it yields CATSDRDRDGYTF.

The sample holds many counts of this clonotype. The rearrangement links TRBV19 to TRBJ1-2, with TRBD1 identical over 7 bases. The J segment lost 2 bases and the V segment lost 6 bases, leaving 6 bases of the junction unmatched. CDR1 is LNHDA and CDR2 is SQIVND in the germline V gene (reference sequence). The CDR3 runs 14 residues. CDR3 amino acids: CASSPLDRNYGYTF. CDR3 in DNA: TGTGCCAGTAGCCCCTTGGACAGGAACTATGGCTACACCTTC. The variable domain in full, with the rest retrieved from reference TRBV19 and TRBJ1-2, is DGGITQSPKYLFRKEGQNVTLSCEQNLNHDAMYWYRQDPGQGLRLIYYSQIVNDFQKGDIAEGYSVSREKKESFPLTVTSAQKNPTAFYLCASSPLDRNYGYTFGSGTRLTVV.

The chain links TRBV3-1 to TRBJ2-3; D is undetermined. This CDR3 is built from 15 residues. Trimming took 5 bases from V and 6 from J, leaving 18 bases between them. Per germline, CDR1 LGHDT and CDR2 YNNKEL (reference sequence). The CDR3 DNA reads TGTGCCAGCAGCTCCTCTTATCGCGCAGAGGATACGCAGTATTTT. This codes for CASSSSYRAEDTQYF.

This clonotype came up many times. The genes are TRBV5-6 and TRBJ2-7; D not resolved. V lost 2 bases to trimming and J lost 0 bases, with 15 bases between them. The CDR3 totals 16 residues. Per germline, CDR1 SGHDT and CDR2 YYEEEE. CDR3: CASSFRVTALSYEQYF. As DNA, the CDR3 is TGTGCCAGCAGCTTCCGGGTGACCGCCCTCTCCTACGAGCAGTACTTC.

The V call is TRBV11-1, the J call TRBJ2-3; TRBD1 matches at 9 bases. The CDR3 totals 14 residues. Germline values: CDR1 SGHAT, CDR2 FQDESV (reference sequence). The ends lost 5 bases at V and 3 bases at J; junction bases unmatched: 3. CDR3 residues: CASSEGQGTDTQYF. CDR3 nucleotide sequence: TGTGCCAGCAGCGAAGGACAGGGGACAGATACGCAGTATTTT. The full variable domain, completed using reference TRBV11-1 and TRBJ2-3, is EAEVAQSPRYKITEKSQAVAFWCDPISGHATLYWYRQILGQGPELLVQFQDESVVDDSQLPKDRFSAERLKGVDSTLKIQPAELGDSAMYLCASSEGQGTDTQYFGPGTRLTVL.

This clonotype came up a few times. V gene TRBV30 combines with J gene TRBJ2-7; D possibly corresponds to TRBD1 (7 bases). Per germline, CDR1 GTSNPN and CDR2 SVGIG (reference sequence). CDR3 length equals 12 residues. V shed 3 bases and J shed 4 bases, with 10 bases lying between them. CDR3 DNA sequence: TGTGCCTGGAGCCCAGGGGGGTACGAGCAGTACTTC. Protein sequence: CAWSPGGYEQYF.

This clonotype was observed many times. The genes are TRBV9 and TRBJ2-5; D unclear. CDR1 is SGDLS, CDR2 YYNGEE, per germline. The CDR3 sequence is 13 residues long. V lost 2 bases to trimming and J lost 5 bases, with 10 bases between them. CDR3 nucleotides: TGTGCCAGCAGCGTCAGAGGTTCCGAGACCCAGTACTTC. Translating gives CASSVRGSETQYF.

Many counts were recorded for this clonotype. J is TRBJ2-7 and V is TRBV6-5, with 10 positions matching TRBD1. The CDR3 totals 15 residues. V was pared by 5 bases and J by 4 bases, with 8 bases of the junction left unmatched. From germline, CDR1 is MNHEY and CDR2 SVGAGI. This CDR3 is CASSETGTGVYEQYF. The CDR3 DNA reads TGTGCCAGCAGTGAAACCGGGACAGGGGTTTACGAGCAGTACTTC.

The chain has TRBV5-1 and TRBJ1-1; D perhaps matches TRBD1 (5 bases). The CDR3 has 16 residues. V dropped 1 base and J dropped 1 base, with 14 bases sitting between them. Germline V CDR1 and CDR2: SGHRS, YFSETQ. The CDR3 here is CASSLSRVSANTEAFF. The DNA of the CDR3 is TGCGCCAGCAGCTTGAGCAGGGTATCCGCGAACACTGAAGCTTTCTTT.

This clonotype was seen many times. The V call is TRBV7-2, the J call TRBJ2-2, with 7 bases aligning to TRBD2. The CDR3 has 14 residues. V shed 6 bases, J shed 4 bases, and the junction held 5 bases outside the gene matches. Germline CDR1 SGHTA, CDR2 FQGNSA. Here the CDR3 DNA reads TGTGCCAGCAGACCGACGGGAGGCACCGGGGAGCTGTTTTTT. It is translated as CASRPTGGTGELFF.

The rearrangement uses TRBV5-6 and TRBJ2-1; 7 bases align to TRBD1. Germline V gives CDR1 SGHDT, CDR2 YYEEEE. V gave up 3 bases and J gave up 0 bases; unmatched junction bases: 9. This CDR3 contains 17 residues. For the CDR3, the DNA is TGTGCCAGCAGCTGGAAAACAGGGGTTAGCTCCTACAATGAGCAGTTCTTC. Protein: CASSWKTGVSSYNEQFF.